This T cell receptor beta chain came from a study of shared clonotypes between healthy human individuals (TCRdb year 2020). Regarding the study in general: The cohort comprised a couple of women and a few men aged 18 to 49 years. For each donor, three plates each were used for CD4 naive and CD4 memory, two plates were used for CD8 naive, and one plate was used for CD8 memory. To estimate repertoire size and how much clonotypes are shared between individuals, the study performed deep sequencing of blood TCR repertoires from roughly five healthy adults. To increase sequencing depth and limit assay-specific biases, TCR repertoire library preparation and sequencing were carried out by different laboratories using diverse techniques. Each donor's leukapheresis produced roughly between roughly 0.9 and 8.9 billion PBMCs.

The full study reports these points: Based on pairwise subsampling, the degree of clonotype sharing among donors was expected to be affected by sequencing depth. Sharing across a handful of donors was observed for approximately 4.6% of naive CD4, under 4% of naive CD8, 2% to 2.5% of memory CD4, and over 0.3% of memory CD8 clonotypes. Rarefaction of sorted-subset datasets indicated incomplete sequencing despite the large sequencing depth. The genetic and exposure-history diversity represented was limited by the small number of donors. Sampling was restricted to blood, and TCR repertoires in tissues likely differ from the TCR repertoires found in blood. Compared with non-shared clonotypes, the clonotypes found in all four sorted-subset donors had higher generation probabilities. Naive subsets generally had larger estimated clonotype richness than memory subsets did.

Using the deep immunoSEQ assay, TCR CDR3 regions were amplified from genomic DNA by multiplex PCR. Genomic DNA extracted from each cell subset was distributed evenly over all wells of several immunoSEQ 96-well plates, and each plate served as one replicate. For sorted subsets, about 200 ng genomic DNA, equal to about 30,000 T cell genomes, was loaded into each replicate PCR. Purified libraries were measured with a Qubit 3.0 fluorometer, size-checked on a Bioanalyzer 2100, and measured again with the KAPA Library Quantification kit. Every immunoSEQ 96-well plate was sequenced on a dedicated single-read 150-cycle Illumina NextSeq 550 flow cell. Concerning the study's data processing: The immunoSEQ output contained only junctional sequences without quality scores, so filtering could not match that applied to full-length reads. To assign V/J genes and CDR3, sequences were annotated using PyIR, a Python wrapper for IgBLAST v1.9, with IMGT germline references. Any read was removed if the V/J assignment was weak (E-value above 1e-6), the CDR3 was missing, or the read contained stop codons, out-of-frame junctions, or ambiguous translated residues. A V3J clonotype was defined by an identical inferred V gene, J gene, and CDR3 amino acid sequence. Percentage overlap between repertoires was computed as shared unique clonotypes divided by the size of the smaller repertoire. Three approaches were used to assess repertoire richness: RTK rarefaction, the Chao1 estimator, and Recon v2.1 estimates of unobserved clonotypes. OLGA was used to compute generation probabilities for all TCRbeta clonotypes that the gDNA method yielded from a few donors. TCRdb stores this immuneACCESS table with in-frame sequences only. Part of the clones is absent; in the studies checked, under half of the shortfall reflects unresolved V genes, and no reason is known for the rest. D and trimming were read from the DNA, whereas the V and J calls and clone size are those reported in that table. The sample records approximately 340,000 clones, around 67% of which are singletons. 10% of the sample lies in the top ten.

Healthy HIV-negative adults with no recently reported acute infections or vaccinations were included as donors. Only Caucasian adults living in Nashville, Tennessee, USA were represented among the donors. CD4+ T cells were enriched by magnetic negative selection; naive cells were then positively selected on CD45RA, and the negative fraction formed the memory subset. After blood collection by leukapheresis, PBMCs were isolated using Ficoll-Histopaque density gradient centrifugation and then cryopreserved in the vapor phase of liquid nitrogen. Analytical flow cytometry was used to check the purity and quantity of each magnetically sorted T cell population. From each sorted fraction, genomic DNA was isolated and quantified by UV absorbance on a Nanodrop 2000c. Points on this clone: No antigen is known for it. Base qualities are not recorded, but no much larger clone differs from it by a single base.

Trimming removed 4 bases from V and 13 bases from J, leaving 17 bases between the germline ends. Spanning cysteine to phenylalanine, the CDR3 consists of 13 amino acids. Left in the record is the CDR3 DNA by itself, 39 bases read in frame from the first base. Reading the germline V gene gives CDR1 KGHSH and CDR2 LQKENI. Sequencing input: memory CD4+ T cells sorted from blood. Read against the paper, the sample's cell subset or site label means: CD45RA-negative fraction. Rearrangement joined TRBV18 to TRBJ2-1, with a tentative D gene TRBD2 over 5 matching bases. The clonotype comes from a young man in good health. The bases are TGTGCCAGCTCACGCGAGGACTCCGGGAAACAGTTCTTC. It translates to CASSREDSGKQFF.